The subject of this entry is one TCR beta chain. Germline CDR1 is LGHNT and CDR2 is FRNRAP. The CDR3 length is 18 residues. The trim removed 3 bases at V and 6 bases at J, leaving 17 bases unmatched. The data are from a study of cytomegalovirus exposure and HLA in healthy donors. Study-level information: Genotyping showed roughly 76% of over 350 donors falling in the Caucasian-associated ancestry cluster.

Vbeta (60) and Jbeta (13) primers were used in the PCR. TCRdb's table, derived via immunoSEQ multiplex PCR, lists solely in-frame clones and lacks some. The sample totals 150,000 or so clones; its top ten clones hold 1% to 1.5%. This receptor was obtained from a woman in her sixties in good health and CMV-seronegative. The sample was PBMCs. This sequence joins TRBV12-5 and TRBJ2-3; 8 bases fit TRBD1. In DNA, the CDR3 is TGTGCTAGTGGTTTAGAGAGAAAGACAGGGGAAACCGTCGATACGCAGTATTTT. Residues: CASGLERKTGETVDTQYF.